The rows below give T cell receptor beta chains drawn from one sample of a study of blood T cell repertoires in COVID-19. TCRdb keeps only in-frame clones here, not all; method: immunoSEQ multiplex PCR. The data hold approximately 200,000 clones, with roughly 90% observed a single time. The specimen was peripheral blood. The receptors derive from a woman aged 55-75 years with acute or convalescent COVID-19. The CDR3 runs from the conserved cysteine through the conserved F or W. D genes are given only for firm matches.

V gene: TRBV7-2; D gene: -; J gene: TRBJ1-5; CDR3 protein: CASSLYNQPQHF
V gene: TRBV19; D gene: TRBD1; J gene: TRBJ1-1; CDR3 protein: CASRDREMNTEAFF
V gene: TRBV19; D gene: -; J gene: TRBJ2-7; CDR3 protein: CASSLTGAYEQYF
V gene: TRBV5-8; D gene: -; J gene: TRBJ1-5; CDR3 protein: CASSFVAGQEPQHF
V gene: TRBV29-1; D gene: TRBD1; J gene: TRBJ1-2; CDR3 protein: CSVAGTGANYGYTF
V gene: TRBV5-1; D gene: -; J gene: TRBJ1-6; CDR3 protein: CASSAGWGVNSPLHF
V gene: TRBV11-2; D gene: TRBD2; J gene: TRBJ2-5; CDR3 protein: CASTPSGGRGETQYF
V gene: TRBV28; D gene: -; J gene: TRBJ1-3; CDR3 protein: CASSQDQGSGNTIYF
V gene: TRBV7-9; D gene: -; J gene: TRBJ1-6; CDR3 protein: CASSLGGRRDSPLHF
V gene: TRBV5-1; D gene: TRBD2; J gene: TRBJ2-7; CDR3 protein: CASSRLTSGSYEQYF
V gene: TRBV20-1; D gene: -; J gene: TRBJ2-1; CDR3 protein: CSATSTEQFF
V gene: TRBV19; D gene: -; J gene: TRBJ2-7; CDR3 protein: CASSAMGSSYEQYF
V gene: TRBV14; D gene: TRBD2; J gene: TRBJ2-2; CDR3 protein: CASSPKSGLTAGGTNTGELFF